These 18 T cell receptor beta chains were all obtained from the same sample, sequenced in a study of cytomegalovirus exposure and HLA in healthy donors. The PCR was carried out with 60 Vbeta primers and 13 Jbeta primers. Profiled with immunoSEQ multiplex PCR; TCRdb holds only in-frame clones, not every one. The sample has 60,000 to 75,000 clones, 65% to 90% seen once. Sequencing was done on a sample of PBMCs. Source of these receptors: a female donor in good health and CMV-seronegative.

The chain uses TRBV28 and TRBJ2-7; 10 positions agree with TRBD1. Germline assignment: CDR1 MDHEN and CDR2 SYDVKM. V was clipped by 6 bases and J by 2 bases; unmatched bases: 4. The CDR3 totals 14 residues. Written as DNA, the CDR3 is TGTGCCAGCAGACTGGGACAGGGGACCTACGAGCAGTACTTC. This gives the protein CASRLGQGTYEQYF.

In the case of this clone: One end of the junction fails to match germline, which may point to a read error. The chain has TRBV28 and TRBJ1-2; 7 nucleotides agree with TRBD1. CDR1 and CDR2 from the germline V gene are MDHEN and SYDVKM. This CDR3 is built from 12 residues. The CDR3 loop is CAGSDRDYGYTF. The CDR3 DNA is TGTGCCGGCAGCGACAGGGACTATGGCTACACCTTC.

This chain joins TRBV5-1 and TRBJ2-3, with D uncertain. Trimming left V 0 bases short and J 6 bases short, with 11 bases between. Germline CDR1 reads SGHRS; CDR2 reads YFSETQ. The CDR3 totals 14 residues. CDR3 DNA sequence: TGCGCCAGCAGCTTGGCCGAAGCTTACGATACGCAGTATTTT. Encoded protein: CASSLAEAYDTQYF.

The V call is TRBV7-2, the J call TRBJ2-7, with 11 bases matching TRBD1. Unmatched junction bases numbered 6, after V lost 4 bases and J lost 4 bases. The CDR3 has 15 residues. CDR1 is SGHTA and CDR2 is FQGNSA in the germline V gene. CDR3 loop: CASSSQGQGAYEQYF. The CDR3 nucleotides are TGTGCCAGCAGCTCTCAAGGACAGGGGGCATACGAGCAGTACTTC.

The CDR3 region is CASSSLSNTGELFF. The CDR3 DNA reads as TGTGCCAGCAGTTCTCTCAGTAACACCGGGGAGCTGTTTTTT. The gene calls are TRBV2 and TRBJ2-2; D is uncertain. The CDR3 contains 14 residues. CDR1 is SNHLY and CDR2 is FYNNEI in the germline V gene. V gave up 5 bases and J gave up 2 bases, with 9 bases separating them.

The V and J genes are TRBV4-2 and TRBJ2-7, with TRBD2 identical over 11 bases. The CDR3 is 16 amino acids. Trimming at V came to 6 bases and at J to 0 bases, leaving 7 bases not matched to a gene. Germline-derived CDR1 and CDR2 are LGHNA and YNFKEQ. CDR3 loop: CASSPTGTSGSYEQYF. The CDR3 DNA is TGTGCCAGCAGTCCAACCGGGACTAGCGGCTCCTACGAGCAGTACTTC.

The chain uses TRBV27 and TRBJ2-3; weak D call: TRBD2 (6 bases). The CDR3 loop spans 13 amino acids. V was pared by 9 bases and J by 0 bases, with 10 bases between. Germline CDR1 is MNHEY and CDR2 is SMNVEV (reference sequence). CDR3 sequence reads: CASTGVSTDTQYF. CDR3 DNA: TGTGCCAGTACGGGGGTTAGCACAGATACGCAGTATTTT.

This clone showed up just a few times. This chain links TRBV7-9 with TRBJ2-1; 15 nucleotides agree with TRBD2. V lost 4 bases, J lost 10 bases, and 11 bases stayed unmatched. CDR3 size: 17 residues. Germline V gene lookup returns CDR1 SEHNR and CDR2 FQNEAQ (reference sequence). CDR3 in amino acids: CASSSGGTSGRRGEQFF. The CDR3 bases are TGTGCCAGCAGCTCGGGGGGGACTAGCGGGAGGAGAGGGGAGCAGTTCTTC. The full variable domain, completed using reference TRBV7-9 and TRBJ2-1, is DTGVSQNPRHKITKRGQNVTFRCDPISEHNRLYWYRQTLGQGPEFLTYFQNEAQLEKSRLLSDRFSAERPKGSFSTLEIQRTEQGDSAMYLCASSSGGTSGRRGEQFFGPGTRLTVL.

The V and J genes are TRBV5-1 and TRBJ2-6, with a possible D match to TRBD2 (6 bases). Germline CDR1 and CDR2: SGHRS and YFSETQ. There are 20 residues in the CDR3. The V and J ends lost 4 bases and 0 bases respectively, with 23 bases between them. The chain's CDR3 is CASSPSGGLAFLSGANVLTF. The CDR3 nucleotides are TGCGCCAGCAGCCCCAGCGGAGGGCTAGCTTTTCTCTCTGGGGCCAACGTCCTGACTTTC.

The rearrangement links TRBV7-9 to TRBJ1-2; no reliable D call. V gave up 5 bases and J gave up 8 bases, with 21 bases separating them. From germline, CDR1 is SEHNR and CDR2 FQNEAQ (reference sequence). The CDR3 is 15 amino acids. The CDR3 loop reads CASSPGTGAAEGYTF. The CDR3 DNA reads as TGTGCCAGCAGCCCCGGAACTGGCGCGGCCGAAGGCTACACCTTC.

This chain uses TRBV10-1 with TRBJ2-2; 10 nucleotides match TRBD2. Germline CDR1 and CDR2: WNHNN and SYGVQD (reference sequence). The CDR3 spans 16 residues. V gave up 4 bases and J gave up 7 bases; unmatched junction bases: 9. The CDR3 sequence: CASSAQRGGLSGELFF. For the CDR3, the DNA is TGCGCCAGCAGTGCTCAGCGGGGGGGCCTGAGCGGGGAGCTGTTTTTT.

This sequence joins TRBV6-5 and TRBJ1-2; D is unclear. V gave up 2 bases and J gave up 4 bases, with 11 bases separating them. This CDR3 contains 14 residues. Germline V gene lookup returns CDR1 MNHEY and CDR2 SVGAGI. The chain's CDR3 is CASSYPGSLYGYTF. In DNA, the CDR3 is TGTGCCAGCAGTTACCCCGGGAGTCTCTATGGCTACACCTTC.

V usage is TRBV7-6 and J usage is TRBJ2-1; TRBD1 matches at 7 bases. Germline loops: CDR1 SGHVS, CDR2 FNYEAQ. This CDR3 has 15 amino acids. With 5 bases clipped from V and 7 bases from J, the junction kept 11 bases outside the gene matches. The CDR3 sequence: CASSPNRDRGNEQFF. The CDR3 DNA reads TGTGCCAGCAGCCCTAACCGGGACAGAGGAAATGAGCAGTTCTTC.

The rearrangement joins TRBV9 to TRBJ1-3; TRBD1 might be the D (5 bases). Looked up from germline, CDR1 is SGDLS and CDR2 is YYNGEE. The germline V and J ends were trimmed by 0 bases and 4 bases, with 11 bases remaining between them. This CDR3 region has 15 residues. The CDR3 region is CASSVGSGGGNTIYF. CDR3 bases: TGTGCCAGCAGCGTAGGATCGGGGGGGGGAAACACCATATATTTT.

This chain links TRBV9 with TRBJ2-1; TRBD2 matches 13 bases. The CDR3 totals 17 residues. V shed 4 bases and J 2 bases; nucleotides not matched to a gene: 6. Germline V gene sequence: CDR1 SGDLS, CDR2 YYNGEE. CDR3 sequence reads: CASSSGLAGVTYNEQFF. As DNA, the CDR3 is TGTGCCAGCAGCTCAGGACTAGCGGGGGTCACCTACAATGAGCAGTTCTTC.

The chain has TRBV18 and TRBJ2-7; 7 nucleotides line up with TRBD1. Germline V gene data show CDR1 as KGHSH and CDR2 as LQKENI. The V and J ends lost 6 bases and 3 bases, in that order; junction bases with no gene match: 5. The CDR3 is made up of 13 amino acids. The CDR3 DNA is TGTGCCAGCTCGGCGACAGGGATCTACGAGCAGTACTTC. Its protein product is CASSATGIYEQYF.

This clone was seen just once. The chain joins TRBV27 to TRBJ1-1, with D tentatively TRBD1 (5 bases). The CDR3 has 13 amino acids. The V and J ends lost 11 bases and 3 bases respectively, with 16 bases between them. Per the germline V gene, CDR1 is MNHEY and CDR2 is SMNVEV (reference sequence). CDR3 protein: CASSLGGHTEAFF. In nucleotides, the CDR3 is TGTGCCTCCTCCCTCGGGGGTCACACTGAAGCTTTCTTT.

V gene TRBV19 combines with J gene TRBJ2-1, with a weak D call TRBD1 (5 bases). V lost 4 bases and J lost 9, with 19 bases in between. This CDR3 is built from 15 residues. Per the germline V gene, CDR1 is LNHDA and CDR2 is SQIVND (reference sequence). CDR3: CASSTGRLGNREQFF. CDR3 nucleotide sequence: TGTGCCAGTAGTACAGGGCGTCTGGGCAATCGTGAGCAGTTCTTC.